A selection of T cell receptor beta chains follows, all from one sample in a study of shared clonotypes between healthy human individuals. Produced via immunoSEQ multiplex PCR; TCRdb's table is partial and in-frame only. The repertoire holds a few million clones, with 85% to 95% as singletons. The sequenced sample was naive CD4+ T cells from PBMCs. The receptor source for this set is a man younger than 35 in good health. Some clones in this sample may be carry-over from other donors' samples. Each CDR3 is given with its conserved first and last residue. The D gene is left open where the match is weak. For some rows the clone size is stated as once, few or many, or as a class when expanded; others skip it.

D: TRBD1; J: TRBJ2-5; size: -; V: TRBV5-6; DNA: TGTGCCAGCAGCTTGGGACAGGGGCAAAGGACCCAGTACTTC; CDR3: CASSLGQGQRTQYF
D: -; J: TRBJ2-5; size: -; V: TRBV5-1; DNA: TGCGCCAGCAGCCCGACCCGACTAGACCAAGAGACCCAGTACTTC; CDR3: CASSPTRLDQETQYF
D: -; J: TRBJ2-1; size: -; V: TRBV4-1; DNA: TGCGCCAGCAGCCAAGAGGGACTTTCGTCCTACAATGAGCAGTTCTTC; CDR3: CASSQEGLSSYNEQFF
D: TRBD1; J: TRBJ1-1; size: -; V: TRBV16; DNA: TGTGCCAGCAGCCCATTCACAGGGGGCGGAACTGAAGCTTTCTTT; CDR3: CASSPFTGGGTEAFF
D: TRBD2; J: TRBJ2-3; size: -; V: TRBV4-3; DNA: TGCGCCAGCAGCCACAAGACTAGCGGGATTGATACGCAGTATTTT; CDR3: CASSHKTSGIDTQYF
D: TRBD1; J: TRBJ1-1; size: -; V: TRBV18; DNA: TGTGCCAGCTCATCCGGGACAGGGGCTAGCACTGAAGCTTTCTTT; CDR3: CASSSGTGASTEAFF
D: TRBD1; J: TRBJ2-3; size: -; V: TRBV5-1; DNA: TGCGCCAGCAGCCTGCAGGGGGCTGTTGGCACAGATACGCAGTATTTT; CDR3: CASSLQGAVGTDTQYF
D: TRBD2; J: TRBJ2-1; size: -; V: TRBV5-4; DNA: TGTGCCAGCAGCATTCCGGGACTAGCGCCACAGTTCTTC; CDR3: CASSIPGLAPQFF
D: TRBD2; J: TRBJ2-7; size: -; V: TRBV5-4; DNA: TGTGCCAGCAGCTTAAGAGCGGGAGTCTACGAGCAGTACTTC; CDR3: CASSLRAGVYEQYF
D: -; J: TRBJ2-1; size: -; V: TRBV27; DNA: TGTGCCAGCAGTCCCCTGGTGTATAATGAGCAGTTCTTC; CDR3: CASSPLVYNEQFF
D: TRBD2; J: TRBJ2-1; size: -; V: TRBV5-4; DNA: TGTGCCAGCAGCTCACCTACTAGCGGGACGCGCAATGAGCAGTTCTTC; CDR3: CASSSPTSGTRNEQFF
D: -; J: TRBJ2-1; size: -; V: TRBV18; DNA: TGTGCCAGCTCATCCGGACAGTACAATGAGCAGTTCTTC; CDR3: CASSSGQYNEQFF
D: TRBD1; J: TRBJ2-5; size: -; V: TRBV15; DNA: TGTGCCACCAGCAGGAGACAGGGGCAAGAGACCCAGTACTTC; CDR3: CATSRRQGQETQYF
D: -; J: TRBJ1-2; size: -; V: TRBV5-6; DNA: TGTGCCAGCAGCTTCCGGGACCGGAATGGCTACACCTTC; CDR3: CASSFRDRNGYTF
D: -; J: TRBJ1-2; size: -; V: TRBV2; DNA: TGTGCCACCTCTCGGGAACTGGGGGGGGGCTATGGCTACACCTTC; CDR3: CATSRELGGGYGYTF
D: TRBD1; J: TRBJ1-2; size: -; V: TRBV28; DNA: TGTGCCAGCAGTTTTCTGGACAGGGGGACGAGGGGCTACACCTTC; CDR3: CASSFLDRGTRGYTF
D: -; J: TRBJ1-2; size: -; V: TRBV5-1; DNA: TGCGCCAGCAGAACAACCTATGGCTACACCTTC; CDR3: CASRTTYGYTF
D: -; J: TRBJ2-2; size: -; V: TRBV5-6; DNA: TGTGCCAGCAGCTTGGGTCCCGGGGAGCTGTTTTTT; CDR3: CASSLGPGELFF
D: -; J: TRBJ2-7; size: -; V: TRBV10-2; DNA: TGCGCCAGCATGACAGCGGCCGGGGGCTACGAGCAGTACTTC; CDR3: CASMTAAGGYEQYF
D: -; J: TRBJ1-2; size: -; V: TRBV28; DNA: TGTGCCAGCAGTTTCCGGCAGGCCTATGGCTACACCTTC; CDR3: CASSFRQAYGYTF
D: -; J: TRBJ2-7; size: -; V: TRBV11-2; DNA: TGTGCCAGCAGCCAGATTCGGGGGGCGAGTCTCGAGCAGTACTTC; CDR3: CASSQIRGASLEQYF
D: TRBD1; J: TRBJ1-5; size: -; V: TRBV6-1; DNA: TGTGCCAGCAGTGCGCAGGGGGATCAGCCCCAGCATTTT; CDR3: CASSAQGDQPQHF
D: -; J: TRBJ1-2; size: -; V: TRBV30; DNA: TGTGCCTGGAGTGTAGGACTGGCCAGCTATGGCTACACCTTC; CDR3: CAWSVGLASYGYTF
D: -; J: TRBJ2-5; size: -; V: TRBV7-9; DNA: TGTGCCAGCAGCTTTGGTTCCCGTGAGGGGTTCGGGACCCAGTACTTC; CDR3: CASSFGSREGFGTQYF
D: -; J: TRBJ1-2; size: -; V: TRBV4-3; DNA: TGCGCCAGCAGCCAAATACTTAATGGGAGGGTTGGGGCTAACTATGGCTACACCTTC; CDR3: CASSQILNGRVGANYGYTF
D: -; J: TRBJ1-1; size: -; V: TRBV4-2; DNA: TGTGCCAGCAGCCCACCACGTCGGAGCACTGAAGCTTTCTTT; CDR3: CASSPPRRSTEAFF
D: -; J: TRBJ2-3; size: -; V: TRBV19; DNA: TGTGCCAGTGGAAGCTTTGTAGGGGCGGGTGATACGCAGTATTTT; CDR3: CASGSFVGAGDTQYF
D: -; J: TRBJ2-1; size: -; V: TRBV5-1; DNA: TGCGCCAGCAGCCCCCCGATGGAGCCCCCCTACAATGAGCAGTTCTTC; CDR3: CASSPPMEPPYNEQFF
D: -; J: TRBJ2-7; size: -; V: TRBV1; DNA: TGCACCAGCAGCCAACTCTCGACTAGCTTCTACTACGAGCAGTACTTC; CDR3: CTSSQLSTSFYYEQYF
D: TRBD1; J: TRBJ2-3; size: -; V: TRBV11-3; DNA: TGTGCCAGCAGCCCCAGGGGGTTGTTCGATACGCAGTATTTT; CDR3: CASSPRGLFDTQYF
D: TRBD1; J: TRBJ2-4; size: -; V: TRBV6-1; DNA: TGTGCCAGCAGTGAACATGGAGATGGGACAGGGGACATTCAGTACTTC; CDR3: CASSEHGDGTGDIQYF
D: TRBD1; J: TRBJ2-5; size: once; V: TRBV5-4; DNA: TGTGCCAGCAGCTCAGGGGGCGTACAAGAGACCCAGTACTTC; CDR3: CASSSGGVQETQYF
D: TRBD1; J: TRBJ2-3; size: -; V: TRBV5-4; DNA: TGTGCCAGCAGCGGCCCGGGACAGGGGACAGATACGCAGTATTTT; CDR3: CASSGPGQGTDTQYF
D: TRBD2; J: TRBJ2-3; size: -; V: TRBV28; DNA: TGTGCCAGCAGATTCCCCAGACTAGCGGGGAGCACAGATACGCAGTATTTT; CDR3: CASRFPRLAGSTDTQYF
D: TRBD1; J: TRBJ2-3; size: -; V: TRBV6-1; DNA: TGTGCCAGCACTTCGGACAGGGTGGTAGATACGCAGTATTTT; CDR3: CASTSDRVVDTQYF
D: -; J: TRBJ1-6; size: once; V: TRBV25-1; DNA: TGTGCCAGCAGTGACAGGGGTGGCTCACCCCTCCACTTT; CDR3: CASSDRGGSPLHF
D: -; J: TRBJ2-5; size: -; V: TRBV21-1; DNA: TGTGCCAGCAGCAGGGGCGGGACGGAGACCCAGTACTTC; CDR3: CASSRGGTETQYF
D: -; J: TRBJ1-1; size: -; V: TRBV10-3; DNA: TGTGCCATCAGTGATCAAGGACGAGATGAAGCTTTCTTT; CDR3: CAISDQGRDEAFF
D: TRBD2; J: TRBJ2-1; size: -; V: TRBV27; DNA: TGTGCCAGCAGTACCACTAGCGGGTACTACAATGAGCAGTTCTTC; CDR3: CASSTTSGYYNEQFF
D: -; J: TRBJ2-3; size: -; V: TRBV27; DNA: TGTGCCAGCAGTTTGAGTACAGATACGCAGTATTTT; CDR3: CASSLSTDTQYF
D: -; J: TRBJ1-2; size: -; V: TRBV29-1; DNA: TGCAGCGCCGGGGGACTTTGGGATGGCTACACCTTC; CDR3: CSAGGLWDGYTF
D: -; J: TRBJ2-1; size: once; V: TRBV19; DNA: TGTGCCAGTAGTATAGGGCAGAACAATGAGCAGTTCTTC; CDR3: CASSIGQNNEQFF
D: -; J: TRBJ2-5; size: -; V: TRBV30; DNA: TGTGCCTGGAGTGTTTATCGGGGGAGGATCCAAGAGACCCAGTACTTC; CDR3: CAWSVYRGRIQETQYF
D: -; J: TRBJ2-7; size: -; V: TRBV5-5; DNA: TGTGCCAGCAGCCTGGACCCCCTCTCCTACGAGCAGTACTTC; CDR3: CASSLDPLSYEQYF
D: TRBD1; J: TRBJ2-5; size: -; V: TRBV29-1; DNA: TGCAGCGCTCCAAGACAGGGGGCTTCGGAGACCCAGTACTTC; CDR3: CSAPRQGASETQYF
D: -; J: TRBJ1-2; size: -; V: TRBV6-6; DNA: TGTGCCAGCAGTCCCCGGAACTATGGCTACACCTTC; CDR3: CASSPRNYGYTF
D: -; J: TRBJ1-4; size: few; V: TRBV25-1; DNA: TGTGCCAGCAGTGGCTCTCAGGGATTTAATGAAAAACTGTTTTTT; CDR3: CASSGSQGFNEKLFF
D: TRBD1; J: TRBJ2-7; size: -; V: TRBV27; DNA: TGTGCCAGCAGTCCGAGGGACAGGGACTACGAGCAGTACTTC; CDR3: CASSPRDRDYEQYF
D: -; J: TRBJ1-2; size: -; V: TRBV20-1; DNA: TGCAGTGCTATCCTCCGACCTGGCTACACCTTC; CDR3: CSAILRPGYTF
D: -; J: TRBJ2-3; size: -; V: TRBV6-5; DNA: TGTGCCAGCATTCAAAGGGGCAGGGCGAGAGATACGCAGTATTTT; CDR3: CASIQRGRARDTQYF
D: -; J: TRBJ1-3; size: -; V: TRBV7-9; DNA: TGTGCCAGCAGCCCCCGAGGGCGGAACTCACTAAACACCATATATTTT; CDR3: CASSPRGRNSLNTIYF
D: -; J: TRBJ1-4; size: once; V: TRBV5-3; DNA: TGTGCCAGAAGCTTGAACTCTTCTCTCCCAGGTAAGGCGGAGACTAATGAAAAACTGTTTTTT; CDR3: CARSLNSSLPGKAETNEKLFF
D: TRBD2; J: TRBJ2-1; size: -; V: TRBV9; DNA: TGTGCCAGCAGCGTGGAGACTAGCGGGAGCTACTCCTACAATGAGCAGTTCTTC; CDR3: CASSVETSGSYSYNEQFF
D: TRBD2; J: TRBJ2-3; size: -; V: TRBV5-4; DNA: TGTGCCAGCAGCTCTGGGGGACTAGCGGGAGGGCCTAATACGCAGTATTTT; CDR3: CASSSGGLAGGPNTQYF
D: -; J: TRBJ2-7; size: -; V: TRBV5-1; DNA: TGCGCCAGCAGCTTGGAACCAGGTCCCTACGAGCAGTACTTC; CDR3: CASSLEPGPYEQYF
D: TRBD2; J: TRBJ2-7; size: -; V: TRBV27; DNA: TGTGCCAGCAGTGGGGGGGGATCCTACGAGCAGTACTTC; CDR3: CASSGGGSYEQYF
D: -; J: TRBJ2-3; size: -; V: TRBV28; DNA: TGTGCCAGCAGTCCACTCGATACGCAGTATTTT; CDR3: CASSPLDTQYF
D: TRBD1; J: TRBJ2-2; size: -; V: TRBV27; DNA: TGTGCCAGCAGTTTATCTGGGACAGGGGACACCGGGGAGCTGTTTTTT; CDR3: CASSLSGTGDTGELFF